This TCR beta chain was captured in a study of blood T cells in healthy people across ages. Together with a sample-barcoded 5' primer, a J-beta primer mix was included in a second PCR lasting about 6 to 11 cycles. MiXCR, run by TCRdb on the 5' RACE reads, gives a single entry per CDR3 protein. The sample records hundreds of thousands of distinct CDR3 sequences, about 34% being singletons. This clonotype was obtained from a woman older than 75 in good health. What was sequenced was blood.

DNA for the CDR3: TGTGCCAGTAGTAAGGGAACTGGCGGGGGGCCAGATACGCAGTATTTT. Residues: CASSKGTGGGPDTQYF. This chain links TRBV19 with TRBJ2-3, with TRBD2 identical over 8 bases. CDR1 is LNHDA and CDR2 is SQIVND in the germline V gene (reference sequence). The CDR3 sequence is 16 residues long. After removal of 4 bases from V and 4 bases from J, the junction contained 10 bases not matched to a gene.